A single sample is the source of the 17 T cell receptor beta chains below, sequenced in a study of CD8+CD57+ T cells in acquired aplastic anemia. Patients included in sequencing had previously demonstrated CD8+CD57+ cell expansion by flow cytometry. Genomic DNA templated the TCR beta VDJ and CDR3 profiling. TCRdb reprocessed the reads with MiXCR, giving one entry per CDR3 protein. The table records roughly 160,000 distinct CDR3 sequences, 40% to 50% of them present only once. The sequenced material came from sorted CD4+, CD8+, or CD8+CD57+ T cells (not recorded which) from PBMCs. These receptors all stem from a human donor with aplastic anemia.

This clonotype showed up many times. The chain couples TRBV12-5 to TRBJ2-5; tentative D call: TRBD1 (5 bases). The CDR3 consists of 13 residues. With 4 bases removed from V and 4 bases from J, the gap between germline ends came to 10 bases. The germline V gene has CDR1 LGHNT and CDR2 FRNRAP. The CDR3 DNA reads TGTGCTAGTGGTTCGACAGTAGGAGAGACCCAGTACTTC. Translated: CASGSTVGETQYF.

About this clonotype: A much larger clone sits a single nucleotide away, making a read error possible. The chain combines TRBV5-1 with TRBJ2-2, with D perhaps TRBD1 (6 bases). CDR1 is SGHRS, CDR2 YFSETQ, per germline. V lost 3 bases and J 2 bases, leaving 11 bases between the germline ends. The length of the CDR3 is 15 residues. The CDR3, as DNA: TGCGCCAGCAGCTCCACAGGGTTCAACACCGGGGAGCTGTTTTTT. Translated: CASSSTGFNTGELFF. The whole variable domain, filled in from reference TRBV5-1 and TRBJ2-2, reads KAGVTQTPRYLIKTRGQQVTLSCSPISGHRSVSWYQQTPGQGLQFLFEYFSETQRNKGNFPGRFSGRQFSNSRSEMNVSTLELGDSALYLCASSSTGFNTGELFFGEGSRLTVL.

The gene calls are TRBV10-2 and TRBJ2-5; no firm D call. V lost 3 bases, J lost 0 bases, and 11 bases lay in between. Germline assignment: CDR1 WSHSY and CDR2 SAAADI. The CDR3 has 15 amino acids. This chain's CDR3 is CASSDLAEYQETQYF. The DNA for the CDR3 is TGCGCCAGCAGTGACTTAGCCGAGTACCAAGAGACCCAGTACTTC.

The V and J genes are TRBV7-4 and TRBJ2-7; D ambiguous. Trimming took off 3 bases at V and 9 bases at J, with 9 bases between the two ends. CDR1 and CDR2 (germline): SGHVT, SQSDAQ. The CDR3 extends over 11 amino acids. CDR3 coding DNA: TGTGCCAGCAGCTTCTCCGCGGCGCAGTACTTC. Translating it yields CASSFSAAQYF.

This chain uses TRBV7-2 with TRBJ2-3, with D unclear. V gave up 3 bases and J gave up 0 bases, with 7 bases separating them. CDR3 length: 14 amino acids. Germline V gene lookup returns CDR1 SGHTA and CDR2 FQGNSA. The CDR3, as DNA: TGTGCCAGCAGCTTTTCTCCGAGCACAGATACGCAGTATTTT. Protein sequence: CASSFSPSTDTQYF.

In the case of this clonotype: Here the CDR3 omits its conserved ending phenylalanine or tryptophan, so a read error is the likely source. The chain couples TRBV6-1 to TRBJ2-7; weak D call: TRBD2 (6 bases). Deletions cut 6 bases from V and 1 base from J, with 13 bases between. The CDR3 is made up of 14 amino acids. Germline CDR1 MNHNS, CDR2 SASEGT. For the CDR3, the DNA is TGTGCCAGCAGACCCTCGGGAGTATCCTACGAGCAGTACCTC. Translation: CASRPSGVSYEQYL.

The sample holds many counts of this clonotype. CDR3 in amino acids: CASSVLTGDTEAFF. The DNA for the CDR3 is TGTGCCAGTAGTGTGTTGACAGGGGACACTGAAGCTTTCTTT. The chain couples TRBV19 to TRBJ1-1; 8 bases are shared with TRBD1. This CDR3 contains 14 residues. Looked up from germline, CDR1 is LNHDA and CDR2 is SQIVND (reference sequence). The J segment lost 3 bases and the V segment lost 5 bases, leaving 5 bases of the junction unmatched. The full variable domain, its missing parts supplied by reference TRBV19 and TRBJ1-1, is DGGITQSPKYLFRKEGQNVTLSCEQNLNHDAMYWYRQDPGQGLRLIYYSQIVNDFQKGDIAEGYSVSREKKESFPLTVTSAQKNPTAFYLCASSVLTGDTEAFFGQGTRLTVV.

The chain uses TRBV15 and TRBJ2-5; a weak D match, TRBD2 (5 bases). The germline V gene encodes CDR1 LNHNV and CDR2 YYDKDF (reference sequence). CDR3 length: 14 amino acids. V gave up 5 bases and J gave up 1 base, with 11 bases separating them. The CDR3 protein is CATSSTDFQETQYF. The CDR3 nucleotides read TGTGCCACCAGCTCGACGGACTTCCAAGAGACCCAGTACTTC.

CDR3 residues: CASSVRSGANVLTF. The DNA of the CDR3 is TGTGCCAGCAGTGTACGCTCTGGGGCCAACGTCCTGACTTTC. This chain links TRBV6-4 with TRBJ2-6; D is undetermined. The V and J ends lost 4 bases and 0 bases respectively, with 4 bases between them. CDR3 length: 14 amino acids. Per the germline V gene, CDR1 is MRHNA and CDR2 is SNTAGT.

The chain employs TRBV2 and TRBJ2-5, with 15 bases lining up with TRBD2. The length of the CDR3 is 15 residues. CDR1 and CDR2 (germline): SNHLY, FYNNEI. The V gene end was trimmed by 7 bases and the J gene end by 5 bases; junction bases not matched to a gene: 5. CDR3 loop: CASTGLAGGQETQYF. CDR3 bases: TGTGCCAGCACTGGACTAGCGGGGGGGCAGGAGACCCAGTACTTC.

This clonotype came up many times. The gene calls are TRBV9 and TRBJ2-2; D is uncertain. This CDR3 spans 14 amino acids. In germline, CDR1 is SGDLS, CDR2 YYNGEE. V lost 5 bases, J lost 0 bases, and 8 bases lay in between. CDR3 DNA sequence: TGTGCCAGCAGAGACTTACCGAACACCGGGGAGCTGTTTTTT. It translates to CASRDLPNTGELFF.

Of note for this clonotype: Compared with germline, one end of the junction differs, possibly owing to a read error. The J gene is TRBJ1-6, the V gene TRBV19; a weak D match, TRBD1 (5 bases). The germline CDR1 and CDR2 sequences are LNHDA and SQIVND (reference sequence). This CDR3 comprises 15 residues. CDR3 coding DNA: TGTGCCAGTACCGACTACGGGACGGAGAATTCACACCTCCACTTT. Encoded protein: CASTDYGTENSHLHF.

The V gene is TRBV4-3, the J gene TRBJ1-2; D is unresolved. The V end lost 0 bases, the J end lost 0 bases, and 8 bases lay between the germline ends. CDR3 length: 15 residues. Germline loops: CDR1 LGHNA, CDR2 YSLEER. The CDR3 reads CASSQEQNPNYGYTF. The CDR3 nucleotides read TGCGCCAGCAGCCAAGAGCAAAACCCTAACTATGGCTACACCTTC.

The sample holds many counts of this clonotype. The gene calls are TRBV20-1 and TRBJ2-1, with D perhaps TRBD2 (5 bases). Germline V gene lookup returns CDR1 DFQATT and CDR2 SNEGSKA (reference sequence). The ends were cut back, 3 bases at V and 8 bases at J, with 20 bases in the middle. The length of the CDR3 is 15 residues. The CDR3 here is CSASSRQRSEDEQFF. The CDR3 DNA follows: TGCAGTGCTAGCTCTAGGCAGCGGAGTGAGGATGAGCAGTTCTTC.

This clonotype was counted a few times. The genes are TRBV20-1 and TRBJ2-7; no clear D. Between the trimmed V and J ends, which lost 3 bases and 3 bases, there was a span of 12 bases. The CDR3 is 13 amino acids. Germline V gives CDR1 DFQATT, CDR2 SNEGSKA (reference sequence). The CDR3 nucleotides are TGCAGTGCTAGCCACCAGACCGACTACGAGCAGTACTTC. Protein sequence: CSASHQTDYEQYF.

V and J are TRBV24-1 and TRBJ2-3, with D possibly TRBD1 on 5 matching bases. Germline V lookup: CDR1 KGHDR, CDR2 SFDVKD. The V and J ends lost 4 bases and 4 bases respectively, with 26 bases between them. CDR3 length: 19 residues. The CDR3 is CATSDRSARLTGRSDTQYF. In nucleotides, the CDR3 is TGTGCCACCAGTGACCGCAGTGCTAGATTAACAGGTCGTTCAGATACGCAGTATTTT.

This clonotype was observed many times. This CDR3 reads CASSTQRYEQYF. The CDR3 DNA reads as TGTGCCAGCAGCACTCAGCGGTACGAGCAGTACTTC. The chain recombines TRBV28 with TRBJ2-7; TRBD2 might be the D (5 bases). Germline loops: CDR1 MDHEN, CDR2 SYDVKM. Trimming took off 6 bases at V and 4 bases at J, with 10 bases between the two ends. CDR3 length: 12 residues.